The 2 T cell receptor beta chains presented below share a single source sample, sequenced in a study of T-cell memory formation after mild COVID-19. TCRdb re-derived calls from the 5' RACE reads in MiXCR, one entry per CDR3 protein. The sample holds roughly 250,000 distinct CDR3 sequences, about a sixth seen once. Sequences were obtained from PBMCs or a T cell subset sorted from them (not recorded which). The receptors derive from a man aged 18 to 29 who had mild COVID-19 (a few samples of this study predate the infection). Cell type and time point are not known.

Only a few counts were recorded for this clonotype. This chain links TRBV20-1 with TRBJ1-4; TRBD1 aligns across 10 bases. V dropped 6 bases and J dropped 8; count of bases not matched to a gene: 6. The germline CDR1 and CDR2 sequences are DFQATT and SNEGSKA (reference sequence). CDR3 length: 13 amino acids. The DNA for the CDR3 is TGCAGTGCCAGGGGACAGGGGCGGGAAAAACTGTTTTTT. Its translation is CSARGQGREKLFF.

V gene TRBV28 combines with J gene TRBJ2-7; 11 positions match TRBD1. The CDR3 extends over 14 amino acids. Germline CDR1 reads MDHEN; CDR2 reads SYDVKM. Unmatched junction bases numbered 6, after V lost 5 bases and J lost 6 bases. CDR3 residues: CASSTWTGGSEQYV. The DNA for the CDR3 is TGTGCCAGCAGTACATGGACAGGGGGCAGCGAGCAGTACGTC.